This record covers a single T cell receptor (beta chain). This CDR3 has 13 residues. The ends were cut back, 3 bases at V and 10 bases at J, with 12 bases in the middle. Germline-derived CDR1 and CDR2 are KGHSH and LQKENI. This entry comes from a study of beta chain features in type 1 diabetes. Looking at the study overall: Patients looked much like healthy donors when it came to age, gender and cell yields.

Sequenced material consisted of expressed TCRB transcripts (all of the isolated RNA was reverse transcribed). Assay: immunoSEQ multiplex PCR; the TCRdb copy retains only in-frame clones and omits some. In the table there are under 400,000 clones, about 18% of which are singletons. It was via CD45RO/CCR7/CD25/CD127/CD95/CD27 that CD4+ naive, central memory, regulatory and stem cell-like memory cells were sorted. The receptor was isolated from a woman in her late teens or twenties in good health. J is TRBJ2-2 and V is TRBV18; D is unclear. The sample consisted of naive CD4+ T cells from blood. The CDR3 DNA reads TGTGCCAGCTCACCTCTAGAGTCTCAGGAGCTGTTTTTT. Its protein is CASSPLESQELFF.